A selection of T cell receptor beta chains follows, all from one sample in a study of control samples from healthy donors and cancer patients. Assay: immunoSEQ multiplex PCR; the TCRdb copy retains only in-frame clones and omits some. The table lists 85,000 to 100,000 clones, approximately 93% of them singletons, with more than 7% in the top ten. Input material: blood. The receptors come from a man between 18 and 35 years old in good health. Each CDR3 is given with its conserved first and last residue. Each record gives: D gene, CDR3 length, V gene, J gene, clone size, CDR3 protein, CDR3 DNA. A D gene is named only where the DNA matches it firmly. The listing skips clone size in some rows; elsewhere it reads once, few, many or a size class.

TRBD1	14	TRBV2	TRBJ1-2	.	CASSGDRGAYGYTF	TGTGCCAGCAGTGGGGACAGGGGCGCCTATGGCTACACCTTC
.	13	TRBV19	TRBJ1-6	.	CASSKRENSPLHF	TGTGCCAGTAGTAAGCGGGAGAATTCACCCCTCCACTTT
.	15	TRBV7-9	TRBJ1-2	.	CASSARDTGNYGYTF	TGTGCCAGCAGCGCCCGGGACACCGGGAACTATGGCTACACCTTC
.	15	TRBV18	TRBJ1-1	.	CASSPVNRVDTEAFF	TGTGCCAGCTCACCAGTTAACAGGGTGGATACTGAAGCTTTCTTT
.	13	TRBV29-1	TRBJ1-1	.	CSVVQVVNTEAFF	TGCAGCGTTGTCCAGGTTGTGAACACTGAAGCTTTCTTT
TRBD1	14	TRBV27	TRBJ2-3	.	CASSLYRGADTQYF	TGTGCCAGCAGTTTATACAGGGGGGCAGATACGCAGTATTTT
TRBD1	18	TRBV3-1/TRBV3-2	TRBJ2-7	.	CASSHLQTRTGRAYEQYF	TGTGCCAGCAGCCATCTCCAAACCCGGACAGGGCGCGCCTACGAGCAGTACTTC
.	13	TRBV14	TRBJ1-4	.	CASSIFSNEKLFF	TGTGCCAGCAGCATATTCTCTAATGAAAAACTGTTTTTT
TRBD1	17	TRBV5-5	TRBJ1-4	.	CASSRTGSVGTNEKLFF	TGTGCCAGCAGCCGGACAGGGAGTGTTGGAACTAATGAAAAACTGTTTTTT
.	15	TRBV4-1	TRBJ2-1	.	CARSQGGQGGNEQFF	TGCGCCCGCAGCCAAGGGGGCCAGGGGGGGAATGAGCAGTTCTTC
.	15	TRBV2	TRBJ1-2	.	CASSDEAGASYGYTF	TGTGCCAGCAGTGATGAGGCGGGGGCAAGCTATGGCTACACCTTC
TRBD1	14	TRBV29-1	TRBJ1-2	.	CSVESGQGNYGYTF	TGCAGCGTTGAGTCGGGACAGGGTAACTATGGCTACACCTTC
TRBD1	14	TRBV6-6	TRBJ1-1	.	CASRGQGANTEAFF	TGTGCCAGCAGGGGACAGGGGGCGAACACTGAAGCTTTCTTT
TRBD1	14	TRBV9	TRBJ2-2	once	CASSVGTGNGELFF	TGTGCCAGCAGCGTAGGGACAGGGAACGGGGAGCTGTTTTTT
TRBD1	16	TRBV7-2	TRBJ1-5	.	CASSLAGGQGDLPQHF	TGTGCCAGCAGCTTAGCCGGGGGACAGGGCGACTTACCCCAGCATTTT
TRBD1	13	TRBV10-3	TRBJ2-7	.	CAISEDRAREQYF	TGTGCCATCAGTGAGGACAGGGCAAGGGAGCAGTACTTC
.	16	TRBV13	TRBJ1-4	.	CASSSTGAVDGEKLFF	TGTGCCAGCAGCTCTACCGGGGCCGTGGATGGCGAAAAACTGTTTTTT